The TCR beta chain described here comes from a study of T cell responses to AZD1222 COVID-19 vaccine. Deletions cut 3 bases from V and 7 bases from J, with 13 bases between. CDR1 SGHRS and CDR2 YFSETQ come from the germline V gene. The CDR3 is 14 residues long. Whole-study findings and limits: Donors were largely white British and mainly female; clonal diversity was possibly underestimated.

Libraries were prepared by immunoSEQ multiplex PCR; TCRdb keeps only in-frame clonotypes and omits some of them. The sample lists 30,000 to 35,000 clones, more than 75% occurring once. As concerns this clone: What it recognizes is unknown.

This clonotype was obtained from an adult who received the AZD1222 COVID-19 vaccine. Material: peripheral blood, obtained 28 days after the second AZD1222 dose. The rearrangement uses TRBV5-1 and TRBJ2-2; D is possibly TRBD1 or TRBD2 (5 bases each). CDR3 coding DNA: TGCGCCAGCAGCTCCGGGACCCCAGGCGGGGAGCTGTTTTTT. Its protein is CASSSGTPGGELFF. Full variable domain (missing parts from reference TRBV5-1 and TRBJ2-2): KAGVTQTPRYLIKTRGQQVTLSCSPISGHRSVSWYQQTPGQGLQFLFEYFSETQRNKGNFPGRFSGRQFSNSRSEMNVSTLELGDSALYLCASSSGTPGGELFFGEGSRLTVL.